This T cell receptor (beta chain) was found in a study of siplizumab effects on memory and regulatory T cells. Study results and caveats: Proof of suppressive function in proliferating Tregs from siplizumab cultures was not established.

Assay used: immunoSEQ multiplex PCR; TCRdb lists only in-frame clones, some missing. This table holds 70,000 to 95,000 clones, roughly 96% found once. The CDR3 loop spans 16 amino acids. The germline V gene has CDR1 SGHRS and CDR2 YFSETQ. Trimming cost V 6 bases and J 2 bases, with 20 bases left between them. Turning to this clone: Its antigen remains unknown.

The chain combines TRBV5-1 with TRBJ1-2; D possibly corresponds to TRBD1 (5 bases). The sample was naive CD4+ T cells sorted from blood. The TCR sequence derives from a human donor in good health. Written as DNA, the CDR3 is TGCGCCAGCACTATATTTTACCCGGGACGGAACTATGGCTACACCTTC. Translated: CASTIFYPGRNYGYTF.